Shown below are 21 T cell receptor beta chains from a single sample sequenced in a study of CXCR3-negative and CXCR3-positive naive CD8 T cells. UMI-labeled 5' RACE TRB cDNA libraries were prepared from the cells. TCRdb re-called the 5' RACE reads; one entry per CDR3 protein, DNA not given. The specimen's table records some 56,000 distinct CDR3 sequences. The sample was memory CD8+ T cells from blood. The origin of the receptors is a human donor in good health. Some clones in this sample may be carry-over from other donors' samples.

This chain uses TRBV4-3 with TRBJ2-3. The CDR3 runs 13 residues. Per germline, CDR1 LGHNA and CDR2 YSLEER. The CDR3 sequence is CASSQRRSDTQYF.

The rearrangement uses TRBV12-5 and TRBJ2-1; TCRdb's assignment of TRBD2 cannot be checked, as there is no DNA. Germline CDR1 is LGHNT and CDR2 is FRNRAP. The length of the CDR3 is 16 residues. The CDR3: CASGLDGTSDHNEQFF. The full variable domain, rest sourced from reference TRBV12-5 and TRBJ2-1, is DARVTQTPRHKVTEMGQEVTMRCQPILGHNTVFWYRQTMMQGLELLAYFRNRAPLDDSGMPKDRFSAEMPDATLATLKIQPSEPRDSAVYFCASGLDGTSDHNEQFFGPGTRLTVL.

The chain couples TRBV30 to TRBJ1-1. In germline, CDR1 is GTSNPN, CDR2 SVGIG (reference sequence). The CDR3 consists of 11 residues. CDR3 amino acids: CAWDMNTEAFF.

The rearrangement uses TRBV7-7 and TRBJ2-5; the D gene TCRdb calls, TRBD1, cannot be checked with no DNA. Germline-derived CDR1 and CDR2 are SSHAT and FNYEAQ (reference sequence). The CDR3 extends over 16 amino acids. CDR3 residues: CASSPGQIPNQETQYF.

The chain combines TRBV5-5 with TRBJ2-1; TCRdb outputs TRBD1, but without DNA this stays unchecked. Germline V gene lookup returns CDR1 SGHKS and CDR2 YYEKEE (reference sequence). CDR3 length: 14 residues. The CDR3 loop reads CASSLDGTYNEQFF.

The V gene is TRBV12-3 or TRBV12-4, the J gene TRBJ2-3. The CDR3 has 14 amino acids. The CDR3: CASSSLGMTDTQYF.

The chain has TRBV12-3 or TRBV12-4 and TRBJ1-5. The length of the CDR3 is 12 residues. The CDR3 region is CASSNIHQPQHF.

The J gene is TRBJ2-1, the V gene TRBV29-1. CDR3 length: 13 residues. CDR1 and CDR2 (germline): SQVTM, ANQGSEA. The CDR3 sequence: CSVVGGYDNEQFF.

The rearrangement uses TRBV29-1 and TRBJ2-2; TCRdb names TRBD1, which stays unverified in the absence of DNA. The CDR3 is 12 residues long. CDR1 is SQVTM, CDR2 ANQGSEA, per germline. CDR3 amino acids: CTSTGYTGELFF.

The gene calls are TRBV6-6 and TRBJ2-7. Germline CDR1 and CDR2: MNHNY and SVGAGI (reference sequence). The CDR3 runs 14 residues. CDR3 sequence: CASSYSVEIYEQYF.

The genes are TRBV29-1 and TRBJ1-1; the D gene TCRdb calls, TRBD1, cannot be checked with no DNA. The germline V gene has CDR1 SQVTM and CDR2 ANQGSEA. This CDR3 region has 14 residues. CDR3 residues: CSVVGQGGSTEAFF.

This chain uses TRBV19 with TRBJ2-7. CDR3 length: 12 amino acids. CDR1 and CDR2 (germline): LNHDA, SQIVND (reference sequence). The CDR3 loop reads CASSAGVYEQYF.

The chain links TRBV7-6 to TRBJ2-3; TCRdb names TRBD1, which stays unverified in the absence of DNA. CDR3 length: 18 amino acids. Per germline, CDR1 SGHVS and CDR2 FNYEAQ. The CDR3 here is CASSLEFFRGPGTDTQYF. Variable domain in full (rest from reference TRBV7-6 and TRBJ2-3): GAGVSQSPRYKVTKRGQDVALRCDPISGHVSLYWYRQALGQGPEFLTYFNYEAQQDKSGLPNDRFSAERPEGSISTLTIQRTEQRDSAMYRCASSLEFFRGPGTDTQYFGPGTRLTVL.

V usage is TRBV12-3 or TRBV12-4 and J usage is TRBJ1-5; the D gene TCRdb calls, TRBD1, cannot be checked with no DNA. This CDR3 contains 13 residues. The chain's CDR3 is CASRLTGGQPQHF.

This chain joins TRBV15 and TRBJ2-5; TCRdb's D call of TRBD2 is untestable without DNA. The germline gives CDR1 LNHNV, CDR2 YYDKDF (reference sequence). The CDR3 has 15 residues. The CDR3 reads CATSREEVDSETQYF.

The chain couples TRBV19 to TRBJ2-3; TCRdb designates TRBD2, a call that cannot be tested without DNA. The CDR3 runs 14 residues. Germline-derived CDR1 and CDR2 are LNHDA and SQIVND (reference sequence). Here the CDR3 reads CASSSRLGTDTQYF.

The CDR3 is CASEGRGSYEQYF. This rearrangement joins TRBV6-2 or TRBV6-3 to TRBJ2-7; TCRdb outputs TRBD2, but without DNA this stays unchecked. Germline CDR1 and CDR2: MNHEY and SVGEGT. The CDR3 runs to 13 residues.

The genes are TRBV7-3 and TRBJ1-1. In germline, CDR1 is SGHTA, CDR2 FQGTGA. The CDR3 is 12 amino acids. The CDR3 sequence: CASSKSNTEAFF.

The V gene is TRBV15, the J gene TRBJ2-1; TCRdb proposes TRBD1, but this gene call is untestable without DNA. CDR3 length equals 14 residues. Per the germline V gene, CDR1 is LNHNV and CDR2 is YYDKDF (reference sequence). CDR3 protein: CATSGGRGDNEQFF. Using reference TRBV15 and TRBJ2-1 for the parts outside the CDR3, the full variable domain is DAMVIQNPRYQVTQFGKPVTLSCSQTLNHNVMYWYQQKSSQAPKLLFHYYDKDFNNEADTPDNFQSRRPNTSFCFLDIRSPGLGDTAMYLCATSGGRGDNEQFFGPGTRLTVL.

This chain links TRBV5-1 with TRBJ1-2. CDR1 SGHRS and CDR2 YFSETQ come from the germline V gene. CDR3 length equals 14 residues. CDR3: CASSPNTAGYGYTF.

The rearrangement links TRBV9 to TRBJ2-5; TCRdb selects TRBD2, and the lack of DNA leaves this call unchecked. The CDR3 length is 15 residues. Per germline, CDR1 SGDLS and CDR2 YYNGEE. CDR3: CASSVGQRAQETQYF.